The subject of this entry is one T cell receptor (beta chain). What it binds is unknown. The data originate from a study of high-grade serous ovarian cancer treatment subgroups. The method was immunoSEQ multiplex PCR; TCRdb's version includes in-frame clones alone and lacks a portion of them. The sample lists 1,100 to 1,500 clones; 60% to 80% were seen once. Overall study findings and caveats: Tumors within one patient showed repertoire similarity of roughly 0.095 to 0.85.

The CDR3 spans 13 residues. Trimming cost V 3 bases and J 6 bases, with 13 bases left between them. Germline loops: CDR1 SGHRS, CDR2 YFSETQ. Tumor samples were taken before definitive surgery or chemotherapy. This clonotype was sampled from a human donor with high-grade serous ovarian cancer. This chain connects TRBV5-1 to TRBJ2-7; tentatively, D is TRBD1 or TRBD2 (5 bases each). Sequencing was performed on tumor tissue. The CDR3: CASSWGTEGEQYF. Here the CDR3 DNA reads TGCGCCAGCAGCTGGGGGACCGAGGGCGAGCAGTACTTC.